This section outlines one T cell receptor (beta chain) sequence together with its context. What it binds is not known. This sample is drawn from a study of PD-1 blockade in mismatch repair-deficient tumors. Germline CDR1 and CDR2: SGHNT and YYREEE (reference sequence). Trimming cost V 3 bases and J 2 bases; bases outside gene matches: 7. The CDR3 loop spans 15 amino acids. The time point: approximately 9-day in vitro stimulation with candidate mutation-associated neoantigen peptide 1. Produced via immunoSEQ multiplex PCR; TCRdb's table is partial and in-frame only. The profile shows several thousand clones, roughly nine tenths of them singletons.

This TCR was recovered from an adult with mismatch repair-deficient cancer. The material was cells cultured in vitro, obtained from a patient treated with pembrolizumab. The chain couples TRBV5-4 to TRBJ2-5; TRBD2 matches at 7 bases. CDR3 DNA sequence: TGTGCCAGCAGCTGGGGGGGGACTCAACAAGAGACCCAGTACTTC. It specifies CASSWGGTQQETQYF.